The clone carrying this T cell receptor beta chain was recorded once. Antigen: not known. CDR3 length equals 15 residues. V lost 4 bases, J lost 3 bases, and 8 bases stayed unmatched. Germline assignment: CDR1 SEHNR and CDR2 FQNEAQ (reference sequence). PCR was performed using 60 Vbeta and 13 Jbeta primers. Some clones are missing from TCRdb's copy, which holds only in-frame ones; the method was immunoSEQ multiplex PCR. The sample consists of fewer than 250,000 clones, more than 60% of them appearing once. The data belong to a study of cytomegalovirus exposure and HLA in healthy donors. Whole-study findings and limits: Rates of TCR association differed by HLA locus in a later analysis, with DRB1 highest and HLA-C lowest.

This receptor was taken from a girl aged 2-10 years in good health and CMV-seronegative. This chain uses TRBV7-9 with TRBJ2-7; 8 bases are a match to TRBD1. The sample taken for sequencing was PBMCs. The CDR3 loop is CASSSTDRVYYEQYF. CDR3 nucleotides: TGTGCCAGCAGCTCGACGGACAGGGTGTACTACGAGCAGTACTTC.